This TCR beta chain was identified during a study of T-cell reconstitution after alpha-beta-depleted transplantation in children. Using unique molecular identifiers, the investigators prepared the TCRbeta library. TCRdb reanalysed the PCR reads using MiXCR and keeps one entry per CDR3 protein. The sample records hundreds of thousands of distinct CDR3 sequences, 10% to 13% being singletons. This sample comprised PBMCs from the stem cell graft donor, obtained from the stem cell graft. This TCR was recovered from a human donor who donated a stem cell graft to a child with acute myeloid leukemia.

The CDR3 spells CSARDRVTGIHEQFF. The CDR3 DNA follows: TGCAGTGCTAGAGATCGGGTGACAGGGATTCATGAGCAGTTCTTC. The chain employs TRBV20-1 and TRBJ2-1; 7 nucleotides line up with TRBD1. CDR1 is DFQATT and CDR2 is SNEGSKA in the germline V gene (reference sequence). CDR3 length: 15 residues. Trimming took 0 bases from V and 8 from J; bases not matched to a gene: 10.